Below, 11 T cell receptor beta chains from the same sample are listed, as sequenced in a study of PD-1 blockade in classical Hodgkin lymphoma. The protocol was immunoSEQ multiplex PCR, while the TCRdb copy is restricted to in-frame clones and leaves out a portion. Among 15,000 to 17,000 clones listed, more than 70% were seen once. Time point here: newly diagnosed, previously untreated cHL patient sample. The authors purified CD4+ T cells from thawed PBMCs by magnetic negative selection. Material: CD4+ T cells from blood. These receptors came from a human donor with classical Hodgkin lymphoma.

The V gene is TRBV19, the J gene TRBJ1-5; TRBD1 matches 7 bases. The germline V gene encodes CDR1 LNHDA and CDR2 SQIVND (reference sequence). The CDR3 consists of 18 residues. V lost 5 bases, J lost 0 bases, and 13 bases stayed unmatched. The CDR3 sequence: CASSLEGGTANSNQPQHF. The CDR3 coding sequence is TGTGCCAGTAGTCTCGAGGGGGGGACAGCAAATAGCAATCAGCCCCAGCATTTT. The full variable domain, its missing parts supplied by reference TRBV19 and TRBJ1-5, is DGGITQSPKYLFRKEGQNVTLSCEQNLNHDAMYWYRQDPGQGLRLIYYSQIVNDFQKGDIAEGYSVSREKKESFPLTVTSAQKNPTAFYLCASSLEGGTANSNQPQHFGDGTRLSIL.

V gene TRBV4-2 combines with J gene TRBJ1-4; D is possibly TRBD1 (6 bases). CDR1 and CDR2 (germline): LGHNA, YNFKEQ. CDR3 length: 15 amino acids. V lost 5 bases and J lost 2, with 12 bases in between. This chain's CDR3 is CASSAYRETNEKLFF. The CDR3 DNA reads TGTGCCAGCAGCGCCTACAGGGAGACTAATGAAAAACTGTTTTTT.

J is TRBJ2-7 and V is TRBV23-1, with 8 bases identical to TRBD1. TRBV23-1 is reported as an ORF; its role is uncertain. The J segment lost 3 bases and the V segment lost 9 bases, leaving 4 bases of the junction unmatched. The CDR3 extends over 12 amino acids. The CDR3 coding sequence is TGCGCCAGAAACAGGGGGTACTACGAGCAGTACTTC. Protein product: CARNRGYYEQYF.

The chain couples TRBV19 to TRBJ2-7; 9 bases are shared with TRBD2. After removal of 5 bases from V and 5 bases from J, the junction contained 10 bases not matched to a gene. The CDR3 is made up of 15 amino acids. The V gene's germline CDR1 is LNHDA and CDR2 SQIVND (reference sequence). The CDR3 DNA reads as TGTGCCAGTAGTCCTAACCCCGGACTAGCGAACGAGCAGTACTTC. Its translation: CASSPNPGLANEQYF. Based on the CDR3 plus reference TRBV19 and TRBJ2-7, the full variable domain is DGGITQSPKYLFRKEGQNVTLSCEQNLNHDAMYWYRQDPGQGLRLIYYSQIVNDFQKGDIAEGYSVSREKKESFPLTVTSAQKNPTAFYLCASSPNPGLANEQYFGPGTRLTVT.

This clone came up a few times. CDR3 bases: TGTGCCAGCAGCCAAGAACAGCGGGAGAGCACAGATACGCAGTATTTT. Translating it yields CASSQEQRESTDTQYF. The V call is TRBV4-2, the J call TRBJ2-3; 8 bases are a match to TRBD2. The CDR3 spans 16 residues. Per the germline V gene, CDR1 is LGHNA and CDR2 is YNFKEQ. V trimming: 0 bases; J trimming: 0 bases; junction bases outside the gene matches: 2.

This chain uses TRBV4-3 with TRBJ2-1; possible D gene TRBD2, 6 bases. Deletions cut 4 bases from V and 2 bases from J, with 18 bases between. The CDR3 consists of 17 residues. Per the germline V gene, CDR1 is LGHNA and CDR2 is YSLEER. The CDR3: CASSPAHRDWTYNEQFF. The CDR3 region has the DNA TGCGCCAGCAGCCCAGCTCACCGGGACTGGACCTACAATGAGCAGTTCTTC.

This clone was counted a single time. The V gene is TRBV28, the J gene TRBJ2-7; 11 bases align to TRBD2. This CDR3 has 14 residues. Unmatched junction bases numbered 2, after V lost 5 bases and J lost 2 bases. From germline, CDR1 is MDHEN and CDR2 SYDVKM. CDR3: CASSLAGGPYEQYF. Written as DNA, the CDR3 is TGTGCCAGCAGTCTAGCGGGAGGTCCCTACGAGCAGTACTTC.

This chain connects TRBV11-2 to TRBJ2-2; D is uncertain. V was shortened by 0 bases and J by 1 base, with 3 bases between the two germline ends. Germline CDR1 and CDR2: SGHAT and FQNNGV. The CDR3 extends over 14 amino acids. The CDR3 sequence: CASSLDWNTGELFF. Written as DNA, the CDR3 is TGTGCCAGCAGCTTAGATTGGAACACCGGGGAGCTGTTTTTT.

V gene TRBV7-2 combines with J gene TRBJ2-3, with a tentative D call TRBD2 (6 bases). Germline V gene sequence: CDR1 SGHTA, CDR2 FQGNSA. The CDR3 runs 14 residues. V lost 6 bases, J lost 0 bases, and 10 bases lay in between. The CDR3 DNA is TGTGCCAGCAGTCGGGGGACTAGCACAGATACGCAGTATTTT. Its protein product is CASSRGTSTDTQYF. Full variable domain (remainder filled in from reference TRBV7-2 and TRBJ2-3): GAGVSQSPSNKVTEKGKDVELRCDPISGHTALYWYRQSLGQGLEFLIYFQGNSAPDKSGLPSDRFSAERTGGSVSTLTIQRTQQEDSAVYLCASSRGTSTDTQYFGPGTRLTVL.

This rearrangement joins TRBV21-1 to TRBJ1-5. TRBV21-1 is labeled a pseudogene. The CDR3 spans 17 residues. CDR3 amino acids: CASSVSGAWDPTQPQHF. The CDR3 region has the DNA TGTGCCAGCAGCGTTTCGGGGGCCTGGGATCCAACTCAGCCCCAGCATTTT.

This chain connects TRBV7-2 to TRBJ2-7; 11 bases align to TRBD2. V lost 5 bases, J lost 6 bases, and 6 bases stayed unmatched. Germline-derived CDR1 and CDR2 are SGHTA and FQGNSA. The CDR3 contains 14 residues. CDR3: CASSITSGSLEQYF. The CDR3 DNA is TGTGCCAGCAGCATCACTAGCGGGAGTCTCGAGCAGTACTTC.